Included here is one T cell receptor beta chain sequence, with context. TCRdb's copy holds only in-frame clones and misses some; the assay was immunoSEQ multiplex PCR. The profile shows a few hundred thousand clones, approximately 86% of them singletons. Trimming shortened V by 0 bases and J by 1 base, and 10 bases separated the two germline ends. The V gene's germline CDR1 is MNHEY and CDR2 SVGAGI. CDR3 size: 16 residues. The data originate from a study of blood T cell repertoires in COVID-19. The TCR originated in a woman aged 50 to 60 who had recovered from COVID-19. The sample was peripheral blood. V gene TRBV6-5 combines with J gene TRBJ1-3, with D possibly TRBD1 on 5 matching bases. The CDR3: CASSYSPGTSGNTIYF. In DNA form, the CDR3 reads TGTGCCAGCAGTTACTCGCCTGGGACTTCTGGAAACACCATATATTTT.